This passage covers 24 T cell receptor beta chains from one sample sequenced in a study of blood T cell repertoires in COVID-19. Libraries were prepared by immunoSEQ multiplex PCR; TCRdb keeps only in-frame clonotypes and omits some of them. The table shows about 300,000 clones, with around 90% occurring only once. The specimen was peripheral blood. These receptors were collected from a man in his 70s with acute or convalescent COVID-19.

The chain has TRBV12-1 and TRBJ2-7; the table's D gene call, TRBD2, was not cross checked with the DNA. TRBV12-1 has pseudogene status. CDR3 length equals 11 residues. CDR3 sequence reads: CASSYAYEQYF. CDR3 nucleotide sequence: TGTGCCAGCAGCTACGCGTACGAGCAGTACTTC.

The rearrangement joins TRBV29-1 to TRBJ1-5; D perhaps matches TRBD1 (5 bases). The CDR3 is made up of 15 amino acids. V was clipped by 1 base and J by 2 bases, with 12 bases between them. Germline V gene lookup returns CDR1 SQVTM and CDR2 ANQGSEA. The CDR3 sequence: CSVEVGGSGNQPQHF. The CDR3 nucleotides read TGCAGCGTTGAAGTCGGGGGGTCTGGCAATCAGCCCCAGCATTTT.

V usage is TRBV3-1 (or the pseudogene TRBV3-2) and J usage is TRBJ1-3, with TRBD1 as a possible D gene (6 bases). There are 16 residues in the CDR3. Trimming took off 1 base at V and 3 bases at J, with 13 bases between the two ends. Germline loops: CDR1 LGHDT, CDR2 YNNKEL (reference sequence). DNA for the CDR3: TGTGCCAGCAGCCAAGCGGGGGGCATAGTTGGAAACACCATATATTTT. This codes for CASSQAGGIVGNTIYF.

The J gene is TRBJ2-7, the V gene TRBV28, with 8 bases matching TRBD2. Germline V lookup: CDR1 MDHEN, CDR2 SYDVKM. Trimming cost V 7 bases and J 6 bases; bases outside gene matches: 11. The CDR3 consists of 14 residues. The CDR3 is CASIVAGPPGEQYF. DNA for the CDR3: TGTGCCAGCATCGTAGCGGGGCCACCTGGCGAGCAGTACTTC. The full variable domain, rest sourced from reference TRBV28 and TRBJ2-7, is DVKVTQSSRYLVKRTGEKVFLECVQDMDHENMFWYRQDPGLGLRLIYFSYDVKMKEKGDIPEGYSVSREKKERFSLILESASTNQTSMYLCASIVAGPPGEQYFGPGTRLTVT.

The J gene is TRBJ1-4, the V gene TRBV10-3, with 9 bases that match TRBD1. CDR1 and CDR2 (germline): ENHRY, SYGVKD. CDR3 length: 15 residues. J was trimmed by 6 bases and V by 2 bases; bases with no gene match: 4. The CDR3 here is CAISERGQGYEKLFF. CDR3 nucleotide sequence: TGTGCCATCAGTGAGAGGGGACAGGGTTATGAAAAACTGTTTTTT.

The rearrangement links TRBV11-2 to TRBJ2-7, with 9 nucleotides matching TRBD1. After removal of 5 bases from V and 7 bases from J, the junction contained 12 bases not matched to a gene. The CDR3 is 15 amino acids. CDR1 is SGHAT, CDR2 FQNNGV, per germline. CDR3: CASSRPGTGIGEQYF. The CDR3 DNA is TGTGCCAGCAGCCGCCCCGGGACAGGGATTGGAGAGCAGTACTTC.

V is TRBV29-1 and J is TRBJ1-2; 9 bases match TRBD1. V dropped 6 bases and J dropped 5; count of bases not matched to a gene: 7. The length of the CDR3 is 13 residues. Germline-derived CDR1 and CDR2 are SQVTM and ANQGSEA. The CDR3 here is CSVADRGGYGYTF. The CDR3 coding sequence is TGCAGCGTGGCTGACAGGGGGGGTTATGGCTACACCTTC.

The chain links TRBV6-1 to TRBJ1-5, with a possible D match to TRBD1 (5 bases). This CDR3 has 15 amino acids. The V gene lost 7 bases and the J gene lost 5 bases, with 18 bases spanning the gap. Germline CDR1 reads MNHNS; CDR2 reads SASEGT. CDR3 nucleotide sequence: TGTGCCAGCATCCAACGGGGGGGAAGAGATCAGCCCCAGCATTTT. Translated: CASIQRGGRDQPQHF.

Of note for this clone: Other nucleotide sequences from this sample produce the same CDR3. V is TRBV5-1 and J is TRBJ2-5; TRBD2 is a possible D gene (6 bases). Germline V gene data show CDR1 as SGHRS and CDR2 as YFSETQ. The CDR3 is made up of 14 amino acids. V was pared by 4 bases and J by 1 base, with 11 bases between. The CDR3 loop reads CASSPQGGQETQYF. DNA for the CDR3: TGCGCCAGCAGCCCGCAGGGAGGCCAAGAGACCCAGTACTTC.

Here the CDR3 DNA reads TGTGCCAGCAGCCTTAGATACAGACAGGAGGGGAGGGATGAGCAGTTCTTC. Protein: CASSLRYRQEGRDEQFF. The chain combines TRBV7-2 with TRBJ2-1, with TRBD2 as a possible D gene (7 bases). In germline, CDR1 is SGHTA, CDR2 FQGNSA. V was shortened by 5 bases and J by 8 bases, with 25 bases between the two germline ends. The length of the CDR3 is 17 residues.

The chain couples TRBV4-3 to TRBJ2-5; 13 positions match TRBD2. After removal of 0 bases from V and 4 bases from J, the junction contained 8 bases not matched to a gene. This CDR3 is built from 18 residues. CDR1 and CDR2 (germline): LGHNA, YSLEER. The CDR3 nucleotides are TGCGCCAGCAGCCAAGATCTTACTAGCGGGGGGGCCGGAGAGACCCAGTACTTC. Its translation is CASSQDLTSGGAGETQYF.

V and J are TRBV5-1 and TRBJ2-5; maybe TRBD2 (6 bases). Trimming stripped 4 bases from V and 4 bases from J, with 14 bases between. CDR3 length: 14 residues. Germline CDR1 and CDR2: SGHRS and YFSETQ. Written as DNA, the CDR3 is TGCGCCAGCAGCCAAACGACAGCGGGAGAGACCCAGTACTTC. The encoded protein is CASSQTTAGETQYF.

The rearrangement uses TRBV5-4 and TRBJ2-5, with 7 bases matching TRBD1. CDR3 length: 15 residues. Germline CDR1 SGHNT, CDR2 YYREEE (reference sequence). V lost 2 bases, J lost 3 bases, and 7 bases stayed unmatched. DNA for the CDR3: TGTGCCAGCAGCTTACTTCCGGGACAGAAAGAGACCCAGTACTTC. The encoded protein is CASSLLPGQKETQYF.

This clone came up once. The J gene is TRBJ2-1, the V gene TRBV7-8; TRBD2 aligns across 10 bases. The CDR3 sequence is 16 residues long. Trimming at V came to 5 bases and at J to 0 bases, leaving 4 bases not matched to a gene. Germline CDR1 and CDR2: SGHVS and FQNEAQ. In DNA form, the CDR3 reads TGTGCCAGCAGCCTTATAGCGGGGGGCTCCTACAATGAGCAGTTCTTC. The encoded protein is CASSLIAGGSYNEQFF.

V gene TRBV18 combines with J gene TRBJ2-1, with a tentative D call TRBD2 (6 bases). This CDR3 has 14 amino acids. Trimming removed 5 bases at V and 8 bases at J, with 16 bases between. Per the germline V gene, CDR1 is KGHSH and CDR2 is LQKENI. The CDR3 reads CASSRDLPGYEQFF. DNA for the CDR3: TGTGCCAGCTCAAGGGACTTACCTGGGTATGAGCAGTTCTTC.

This clone was seen once. V and J are TRBV12-3 or TRBV12-4 and TRBJ1-6; possibly TRBD1 for D (6 bases). Trimming took off 4 bases at V and 8 bases at J, with 9 bases between the two ends. This CDR3 is built from 13 residues. CDR3 amino acids: CASSWRQDSPLHF. CDR3 bases: TGTGCCAGCAGTTGGAGACAGGATTCACCCCTCCACTTT.

The chain couples TRBV7-2 to TRBJ1-2, with a tentative D call TRBD1 (5 bases). Trimming shortened V by 1 base and J by 10 bases, and 16 bases separated the two germline ends. The CDR3 consists of 14 residues. Germline CDR1 reads SGHTA; CDR2 reads FQGNSA. CDR3 DNA sequence: TGTGCCAGCAGCTTAGGATACAGGAGAGACAACTACACCTTC. Translated, it gives CASSLGYRRDNYTF.

The chain carries TRBV25-1 and TRBJ2-7, with TRBD2 identical over 8 bases. The CDR3 loop spans 16 amino acids. CDR1 is MGHDK, CDR2 SYGVNS, per germline. V dropped 5 bases and J dropped 6; count of bases not matched to a gene: 15. CDR3 sequence: CASSTVDGRDSREQYF. In DNA form, the CDR3 reads TGTGCCAGCAGTACGGTAGACGGGAGGGACTCGCGCGAGCAGTACTTC.

The chain couples TRBV5-1 to TRBJ2-5; D call uncertain. CDR1 is SGHRS and CDR2 is YFSETQ in the germline V gene. The CDR3 has 13 amino acids. Trimming removed 0 bases from V and 4 bases from J, with 7 bases in between. The CDR3 reads CASSLGPVETQYF. The CDR3, as DNA: TGCGCCAGCAGCTTGGGTCCGGTAGAGACCCAGTACTTC. Looking up the rest from reference TRBV5-1 and TRBJ2-5 gives the full variable domain: KAGVTQTPRYLIKTRGQQVTLSCSPISGHRSVSWYQQTPGQGLQFLFEYFSETQRNKGNFPGRFSGRQFSNSRSEMNVSTLELGDSALYLCASSLGPVETQYFGPGTRLLVL.

V is TRBV13 and J is TRBJ2-7; unclear D gene. Trimming removed 0 bases from V and 7 bases from J, with 13 bases in between. The CDR3 is 14 residues long. Germline values: CDR1 PRHDT, CDR2 FYEKMQ (reference sequence). CDR3 protein: CASSLGYPAEEQYF. DNA of the CDR3: TGTGCCAGCAGCTTAGGTTACCCTGCCGAGGAGCAGTACTTC.

The chain employs TRBV5-4 and TRBJ2-1; 10 nucleotides line up with TRBD2. Trimming took 6 bases from V and 1 from J; bases not matched to a gene: 4. Per the germline V gene, CDR1 is SGHNT and CDR2 is YYREEE (reference sequence). The CDR3 has 15 residues. DNA for the CDR3: TGTGCCAGCATCAAGCGGGAGGGGTCCTACAATGAGCAGTTCTTC. Translation gives CASIKREGSYNEQFF.

The genes are TRBV29-1 and TRBJ1-6; 7 positions match TRBD1. Per the germline V gene, CDR1 is SQVTM and CDR2 is ANQGSEA. There are 13 residues in the CDR3. The J segment lost 7 bases and the V segment lost 7 bases, leaving 7 bases of the junction unmatched. The CDR3 sequence is CSARDSQNSPLHF. The CDR3 nucleotides are TGCAGCGCGCGGGACAGCCAAAATTCACCCCTCCACTTT.

The V call is TRBV7-9, the J call TRBJ1-2; 8 positions agree with TRBD1. J lost 4 bases, V lost 5 bases, and 3 bases had no gene match. The CDR3 runs 13 residues. CDR1 is SEHNR and CDR2 is FQNEAQ in the germline V gene (reference sequence). This CDR3 is CASSPTGGYGYTF. The CDR3 DNA reads as TGTGCCAGCAGCCCCACAGGGGGCTATGGCTACACCTTC.

The chain joins TRBV28 to TRBJ1-5, with D perhaps matching TRBD1 (6 bases). V lost 7 bases to trimming and J lost 2 bases, with 21 bases between them. Germline CDR1 and CDR2: MDHEN and SYDVKM. The CDR3 has 17 amino acids. This chain's CDR3 is CASKQGKARRGNQPQHF. DNA of the CDR3: TGTGCCAGCAAACAGGGAAAGGCTCGGCGCGGCAATCAGCCCCAGCATTTT.